The next 22 T cell receptor beta chains were all read from a single sample in a study of blood T cell repertoires in COVID-19. TCRdb's table, derived via immunoSEQ multiplex PCR, lists solely in-frame clones and lacks some. Of 200,000 to 300,000 clones in the sample, 84% were seen once. Material for sequencing was peripheral blood. The receptor set was obtained from a man between 40 and 49 years old who had recovered from COVID-19.

The chain joins TRBV6-5 to TRBJ1-3; 8 bases line up with TRBD1. V lost 4 bases to trimming and J lost 4 bases; unmatched junction nucleotides: 6. The CDR3 sequence is 15 residues long. CDR1 is MNHEY, CDR2 SVGAGI, per germline. The CDR3 region is CASSFSRGPGNTIYF. The DNA of the CDR3 is TGTGCCAGCAGTTTTTCCAGGGGGCCCGGAAACACCATATATTTT.

The chain is built from TRBV4-1 and TRBJ2-2; maybe TRBD2 (6 bases). Germline-derived CDR1 and CDR2 are MGHRA and YSYEKL. This CDR3 has 13 amino acids. V lost 7 bases and J 4 bases, leaving 10 bases between the germline ends. The CDR3 region is CASTASVTGELFF. Written as DNA, the CDR3 is TGCGCCAGCACCGCTAGCGTCACCGGGGAGCTGTTTTTT.

V and J are TRBV9 and TRBJ2-1, with 8 positions matching TRBD2. Trimming took 6 bases from V and 6 from J; bases not matched to a gene: 5. This CDR3 is 13 amino acids long. From germline, CDR1 is SGDLS and CDR2 YYNGEE. CDR3 loop: CASTGRAGNEQFF. The DNA of the CDR3 is TGTGCCAGCACCGGGAGGGCCGGCAATGAGCAGTTCTTC.

The chain uses TRBV11-2 and TRBJ2-5; D gene uncertain. Germline V gene lookup returns CDR1 SGHAT and CDR2 FQNNGV. Deletions cut 5 bases from V and 5 bases from J, with 6 bases between. This CDR3 comprises 11 residues. The DNA of the CDR3 is TGTGCCAGCAGCATCCAGGAGACCCAGTACTTC. Residues: CASSIQETQYF. The entire variable domain, with the rest obtained from reference TRBV11-2 and TRBJ2-5, is as follows: EAGVAQSPRYKIIEKRQSVAFWCNPISGHATLYWYQQILGQGPKLLIQFQNNGVVDDSQLPKDRFSAERLKGVDSTLKIQPAKLEDSAVYLCASSIQETQYFGPGTRLLVL.

The V gene is TRBV5-1, the J gene TRBJ2-1, with 10 bases that match TRBD2. The CDR3 loop spans 14 amino acids. J gave up 7 bases and V 4 bases, and 5 bases lay outside the gene matches. Germline values: CDR1 SGHRS, CDR2 YFSETQ. CDR3 loop: CASSQRGGLNEQFF. Written as DNA, the CDR3 is TGCGCCAGCAGCCAGCGGGGGGGCCTTAATGAGCAGTTCTTC.

The rearrangement joins TRBV7-2 to TRBJ2-7; a possible D gene is TRBD1 (6 bases). V lost 6 bases to trimming and J lost 1 base, with 10 bases between them. The CDR3 runs 13 residues. Looked up from germline, CDR1 is SGHTA and CDR2 is FQGNSA. The CDR3 region has the DNA TGTGCCAGCAGTAACAGGGAGTCCTACGAGCAGTACTTC. This codes for CASSNRESYEQYF.

The chain combines TRBV4-2 with TRBJ2-1, with TRBD2 matching 10 bases. CDR3 size: 16 residues. V lost 3 bases, J lost 9 bases, and 11 bases stayed unmatched. CDR1 is LGHNA, CDR2 YNFKEQ, per germline. The CDR3, as DNA: TGTGCCAGCAGCCACGGCACCAGCGGGAGGGCAGGTGAGCAGTTCTTC. Protein sequence: CASSHGTSGRAGEQFF.

This clone occurred once. J is TRBJ2-5 and V is TRBV18, with D perhaps matching TRBD1 (5 bases). The germline V gene encodes CDR1 KGHSH and CDR2 LQKENI. The CDR3 is made up of 13 amino acids. V was trimmed by 5 bases and J by 0 bases, leaving 7 bases between them. The CDR3 loop reads CASSEGDQETQYF. The CDR3 DNA sequence: TGTGCCAGCTCAGAAGGGGACCAAGAGACCCAGTACTTC.

The genes are TRBV2 and TRBJ1-1; 7 nucleotides line up with TRBD1. From germline, CDR1 is SNHLY and CDR2 FYNNEI. Trimming took 10 bases from V and 5 from J; bases not matched to a gene: 13. The CDR3 spans 14 residues. The DNA for the CDR3 is TGTGCCACCTCGGGCGAGGGGGCGAGTACTGAAGCTTTCTTT. Translating it yields CATSGEGASTEAFF.

Only a few counts were recorded for this clone. The chain couples TRBV6-1 to TRBJ2-3, with D tentatively TRBD2 (7 bases). The V gene lost 0 bases and the J gene lost 4 bases, with 11 bases spanning the gap. CDR1 and CDR2 (germline): MNHNS, SASEGT. This CDR3 spans 15 amino acids. The DNA of the CDR3 is TGTGCCAGCAGTGAAGCGTCCGGGGGGCCAGATACGCAGTATTTT. Amino acid sequence: CASSEASGGPDTQYF.

The chain carries TRBV10-3 and TRBJ2-1, with TRBD2 matching 11 bases. The CDR3 contains 15 residues. Germline CDR1 reads ENHRY; CDR2 reads SYGVKD. The V segment lost 6 bases and the J segment 5 bases; nucleotides outside the gene matches: 6. The CDR3 nucleotides read TGTGCCATCAGGGAGACTAGCGGGGCGGACAATGAGCAGTTCTTC. Translated, it gives CAIRETSGADNEQFF.

The rearrangement joins TRBV19 to TRBJ1-2; TRBD1 aligns across 9 bases. The V and J ends lost 6 bases and 4 bases, in that order; junction bases with no gene match: 15. This CDR3 comprises 17 residues. CDR1 is LNHDA, CDR2 SQIVND, per germline (reference sequence). CDR3 protein: CASSPNRGPAIGYGYTF. The DNA of the CDR3 is TGTGCCAGTAGCCCAAACAGGGGGCCAGCTATAGGCTATGGCTACACCTTC.

This clone was detected only a few times. The rearrangement joins TRBV5-1 to TRBJ2-3; D is uncertain. The CDR3 spans 15 residues. The V end lost 2 bases, the J end lost 0 bases, and 10 bases lay between the germline ends. Germline lookup yields CDR1 SGHRS and CDR2 YFSETQ. CDR3 sequence (DNA): TGCGCCAGCAGCTTTGGTACAGCTAGCACAGATACGCAGTATTTT. It translates to CASSFGTASTDTQYF.

This sequence joins TRBV4-3 and TRBJ1-2; D is ambiguous. The germline V gene has CDR1 LGHNA and CDR2 YSLEER. CDR3 length: 15 amino acids. Trimming removed 0 bases at V and 8 bases at J, with 16 bases between. The CDR3: CASSQDNWAGGGYTF. Written as DNA, the CDR3 is TGCGCCAGCAGCCAAGATAATTGGGCAGGTGGAGGCTACACCTTC.

The gene calls are TRBV6-1 and TRBJ1-6; 10 bases map to TRBD1. V lost 2 bases to trimming and J lost 8 bases; unmatched junction nucleotides: 6. This CDR3 has 16 residues. CDR1 and CDR2 from the germline V gene are MNHNS and SASEGT. CDR3 sequence reads: CASSEPGTGDDSPLHF. The DNA of the CDR3 is TGTGCCAGCAGTGAACCCGGGACAGGGGATGATTCACCCCTCCACTTT.

The CDR3 reads CATSGGVTDTQYF. The CDR3 nucleotides are TGTGCCACCAGTGGGGGGGTCACAGATACGCAGTATTTT. The chain links TRBV24-1 to TRBJ2-3; tentative D call: TRBD2 (6 bases). Trimming took off 5 bases at V and 2 bases at J, with 7 bases between the two ends. The germline V gene encodes CDR1 KGHDR and CDR2 SFDVKD. This CDR3 is built from 13 residues.

This rearrangement joins TRBV7-2 to TRBJ2-7, with 8 nucleotides matching TRBD1. With 4 bases clipped from V and 5 bases from J, the junction kept 10 bases outside the gene matches. Germline CDR1 SGHTA, CDR2 FQGNSA. The CDR3 contains 15 residues. DNA for the CDR3: TGTGCCAGCAGCTCCCGGCAGGGGGCCATCGACGAGCAGTACTTC. This sequence encodes CASSSRQGAIDEQYF.

Turning to this clone: The identical CDR3 is also encoded by other nucleotide sequences in the sample. J is TRBJ2-7 and V is TRBV5-6; D is unclear. The germline V and J ends were trimmed by 0 bases and 0 bases, with 4 bases remaining between them. The CDR3 is 13 amino acids. Germline CDR1 SGHDT, CDR2 YYEEEE. This chain's CDR3 is CASSLGSSYEQYF. The CDR3 DNA follows: TGTGCCAGCAGCTTGGGGAGCTCCTACGAGCAGTACTTC.

The rearrangement links TRBV6-5 to TRBJ2-7; D possibly corresponds to TRBD1 (6 bases). CDR3 size: 14 residues. V lost 8 bases and J 2 bases, leaving 16 bases between the germline ends. Germline CDR1 reads MNHEY; CDR2 reads SVGAGI. In DNA form, the CDR3 reads TGTGCCAGCGCTCCTCGGGACAAGGCCTACGAGCAGTACTTC. Its protein is CASAPRDKAYEQYF.

The J gene is TRBJ1-5, the V gene TRBV11-2; TRBD1 matches 7 bases. This CDR3 has 15 amino acids. Germline lookup yields CDR1 SGHAT and CDR2 FQNNGV. The ends lost 5 bases at V and 0 bases at J; junction bases unmatched: 4. The CDR3 spells CASSATGVSNQPQHF. The CDR3 DNA reads as TGTGCCAGCAGCGCCACAGGGGTTAGCAATCAGCCCCAGCATTTT.

This clone appeared a few times. V and J are TRBV6-5 and TRBJ2-3; D gene unclear. The germline V gene has CDR1 MNHEY and CDR2 SVGAGI. The CDR3 covers 14 residues. V shed 6 bases and J shed 0 bases, with 10 bases lying between them. CDR3 sequence reads: CASSLPASTDTQYF. The CDR3 DNA follows: TGTGCCAGCAGCCTCCCAGCGAGCACAGATACGCAGTATTTT.

This chain connects TRBV7-9 to TRBJ2-1, with 11 bases fitting TRBD2. CDR1 and CDR2 (germline): SEHNR, FQNEAQ (reference sequence). The junction had 8 bases not matched to a gene; V was cut back by 3 bases and J by 7 bases. The CDR3 runs to 16 residues. This CDR3 reads CASSFGRLAGINEQFF. The CDR3 DNA reads TGTGCCAGCAGCTTCGGGCGACTAGCGGGAATAAATGAGCAGTTCTTC.